Following are 32 T cell receptor beta chains from one sample sequenced in a study of T cell changes during pregnancy in multiple sclerosis. Sequenced by immunoSEQ multiplex PCR; TCRdb stores in-frame clones only, minus some. The sample contains over 70,000 clones, about 93% of which appear only once. Sequencing was performed on peripheral blood, taken in the first trimester of pregnancy. Source of these receptors: a female donor with multiple sclerosis, enrolled in a pregnancy study.

V gene TRBV27 combines with J gene TRBJ2-7; 7 bases align to TRBD1. The CDR3 loop spans 17 amino acids. The ends lost 3 bases at V and 2 bases at J; junction bases unmatched: 13. CDR1 is MNHEY, CDR2 SMNVEV, per germline (reference sequence). The chain's CDR3 is CASSFSARDSRPYEQYF. CDR3 nucleotides: TGTGCCAGCAGTTTCTCCGCTCGGGACAGTCGCCCCTACGAGCAGTACTTC.

The rearrangement joins TRBV6-5 to TRBJ2-4, with 9 nucleotides matching TRBD1. The CDR3 covers 13 residues. After removal of 4 bases from V and 7 bases from J, the junction contained 2 bases not matched to a gene. CDR1 is MNHEY, CDR2 SVGAGI, per germline. The CDR3 region has the DNA TGTGCCAGCAGTTTTGGGACAGGGAACATTCAGTACTTC. Its protein product is CASSFGTGNIQYF.

The chain uses TRBV20-1 and TRBJ1-2; D might be TRBD1 (5 bases). V was pared by 6 bases and J by 6 bases, with 11 bases between. The CDR3 sequence is 11 residues long. Per germline, CDR1 DFQATT and CDR2 SNEGSKA (reference sequence). The CDR3 nucleotides are TGCAGTGCCGAGACAGTGGATGGCTACACCTTC. Residues: CSAETVDGYTF.

The chain employs TRBV2 and TRBJ1-1; tentatively, D is TRBD1 (5 bases). Trimming cost V 7 bases and J 4 bases, with 13 bases left between them. This CDR3 contains 13 residues. Germline-derived CDR1 and CDR2 are SNHLY and FYNNEI. In DNA, the CDR3 is TGTGCCAGCATTGGGAGGGGAAGCACTGAAGCTTTCTTT. Translated: CASIGRGSTEAFF.

CDR3 loop: CASSPLGEGGNEQFF. CDR3 sequence (DNA): TGCGCCAGCAGTCCACTAGGGGAGGGGGGCAATGAGCAGTTCTTC. The gene calls are TRBV10-2 and TRBJ2-1; D perhaps matches TRBD2 (7 bases). Germline CDR1 and CDR2: WSHSY and SAAADI. The CDR3 totals 15 residues. The V end lost 5 bases, the J end lost 6 bases, and 17 bases lay between the germline ends.

The chain combines TRBV23-1 with TRBJ2-1; 9 bases fit TRBD1. TRBV23-1 is classed as an ORF, of uncertain function. Trimming cost V 4 bases and J 5 bases; bases outside gene matches: 9. This CDR3 is 16 amino acids long. CDR3 in amino acids: CASSPPFRTGDNEQFF. CDR3 nucleotide sequence: TGCGCCAGCAGTCCCCCTTTTAGGACAGGGGACAATGAGCAGTTCTTC.

This clone has ten or more counts. The rearrangement joins TRBV2 to TRBJ1-1; TRBD1 is a possible D gene (5 bases). Germline V lookup: CDR1 SNHLY, CDR2 FYNNEI. CDR3 length: 11 residues. V lost 7 bases, J lost 7 bases, and 10 bases lay in between. CDR3 DNA sequence: TGTGCCAGCACCCGGACAAGTGAAGCTTTCTTT. It translates to CASTRTSEAFF. Full variable domain (outside the CDR3, taken from reference TRBV2 and TRBJ1-1): EPEVTQTPSHQVTQMGQEVILRCVPISNHLYFYWYRQILGQKVEFLVSFYNNEISEKSEIFDDQFSVERPDGSNFTLKIRSTKLEDSAMYFCASTRTSEAFFGQGTRLTVV.

The chain couples TRBV5-1 to TRBJ1-1; TRBD1 matches 10 bases. CDR3 length: 16 amino acids. Germline lookup yields CDR1 SGHRS and CDR2 YFSETQ. Germline trimming cut 4 bases from V and 0 bases from J; bases unmatched to any gene: 6. The CDR3 spells CASSQGDRGLNTEAFF. CDR3 in DNA: TGCGCCAGCAGCCAAGGGGACAGGGGCCTGAACACTGAAGCTTTCTTT.

Here the CDR3 reads CARTGLAGGSRGTDTQYF. The CDR3 DNA follows: TGTGCCAGAACCGGTCTAGCGGGGGGCTCCCGGGGCACAGATACGCAGTATTTT. The chain is built from TRBV21-1 and TRBJ2-3; the table's D call TRBD2 went unverified against the DNA. TRBV21-1 is a known pseudogene. The CDR3 covers 18 residues.

This chain joins TRBV9 and TRBJ1-2; a possible D gene is TRBD1 (6 bases). Germline loops: CDR1 SGDLS, CDR2 YYNGEE. V lost 1 base, J lost 2 bases, and 12 bases lay in between. This CDR3 spans 15 amino acids. CDR3 sequence: CASSVTWTANYGYTF. The CDR3 region has the DNA TGTGCCAGCAGCGTAACATGGACAGCCAACTATGGCTACACCTTC.

This clone was counted a few times. The chain combines TRBV27 with TRBJ1-5, with a possible D match to TRBD1 (5 bases). The CDR3 has 14 residues. CDR1 is MNHEY and CDR2 is SMNVEV in the germline V gene (reference sequence). The V gene lost 6 bases and the J gene lost 3 bases, with 12 bases spanning the gap. CDR3 in DNA: TGTGCCAGCAGAAGAGACAGTGTCAATCAGCCCCAGCATTTT. Translation: CASRRDSVNQPQHF.

This chain links TRBV5-4 with TRBJ1-2; 8 bases are shared with TRBD1. The CDR3 sequence is 13 residues long. Germline V gene lookup returns CDR1 SGHNT and CDR2 YYREEE (reference sequence). The junction had 1 base not matched to a gene; V was cut back by 3 bases and J by 3 bases. CDR3 sequence (DNA): TGTGCCAGCAGCTCGGGACAGGACTATGGCTACACCTTC. Amino acid sequence: CASSSGQDYGYTF.

The DNA for the CDR3 is TGTGCCAGCAGTTACTCCGGTCGACCACCGGAGGACTACACCTTC. Its translation is CASSYSGRPPEDYTF. The V call is TRBV6-6, the J call TRBJ1-2, with D uncertain. The V and J ends lost 0 bases and 10 bases respectively, with 18 bases between them. The CDR3 runs to 15 residues. CDR1 and CDR2 from the germline V gene are MNHNY and SVGAGI (reference sequence).

The chain recombines TRBV13 with TRBJ2-1; 7 nucleotides match TRBD2. Germline CDR1 is PRHDT and CDR2 is FYEKMQ (reference sequence). J lost 2 bases, V lost 8 bases, and 3 bases had no gene match. There are 13 residues in the CDR3. CDR3 DNA: TGTGCCAGCGCCCTAGCGGCCTACAATGAGCAGTTCTTC. Protein sequence: CASALAAYNEQFF.

This clone occurred once. The V gene is TRBV5-4, the J gene TRBJ2-7; 9 nucleotides match TRBD1. CDR1 is SGHNT, CDR2 YYREEE, per germline (reference sequence). The CDR3 runs 14 residues. V shed 3 bases and J 5 bases; nucleotides not matched to a gene: 6. This CDR3 reads CASSYLQGANEQYF. DNA of the CDR3: TGTGCCAGCAGCTACCTACAGGGGGCGAACGAGCAGTACTTC.

This chain connects TRBV2 to TRBJ1-4; D gene ambiguous. Trimming took off 6 bases at V and 10 bases at J, with 21 bases between the two ends. The CDR3 is 15 amino acids. CDR1 and CDR2 from the germline V gene are SNHLY and FYNNEI. The CDR3 reads CASRPRTSPPGKLFF. The CDR3 nucleotides are TGTGCCAGCAGGCCCAGGACTTCCCCACCAGGAAAACTGTTTTTT.

This chain links TRBV6-6 with TRBJ2-3; the D gene is possibly TRBD1 (6 bases). V was trimmed by 2 bases and J by 0 bases, leaving 9 bases between them. Germline CDR1 and CDR2: MNHNY and SVGAGI (reference sequence). This CDR3 has 15 residues. CDR3 DNA: TGTGCCAGCAGTTACGGGGGCCCAAGCACAGATACGCAGTATTTT. As protein: CASSYGGPSTDTQYF.

This clone was observed a few times. J is TRBJ1-6 and V is TRBV5-4; the D gene is possibly TRBD1 (6 bases). The germline V gene has CDR1 SGHNT and CDR2 YYREEE (reference sequence). The V end was cut by 5 bases, the J end by 0 bases, with 15 bases between. This CDR3 region has 17 residues. As DNA, the CDR3 is TGTGCCAGCAGATCGCAGGGGTACAGCTCCTATAATTCACCCCTCCACTTT. It yields the protein CASRSQGYSSYNSPLHF. The whole variable domain, remainder taken from reference TRBV5-4 and TRBJ1-6, is ETGVTQSPTHLIKTRGQQVTLRCSSQSGHNTVSWYQQALGQGPQFIFQYYREEENGRGNFPPRFSGLQFPNYSSELNVNALELDDSALYLCASRSQGYSSYNSPLHFGNGTRLTVT.

This clone was detected once. This chain uses TRBV19 with TRBJ2-2, with 7 bases identical to TRBD1. Losses at the gene ends were 5 bases for V and 8 bases for J; bases not matched to a gene: 8. Germline values: CDR1 LNHDA, CDR2 SQIVND (reference sequence). This CDR3 has 14 residues. The CDR3 coding sequence is TGTGCCAGTAGTGTGGGACAGTCGTATGGGGAGCTGTTTTTT. As protein: CASSVGQSYGELFF.

V is TRBV4-1 and J is TRBJ2-3, with D perhaps TRBD2 (7 bases). This CDR3 spans 15 amino acids. V was shortened by 3 bases and J by 3 bases, with 13 bases between the two germline ends. In germline, CDR1 is MGHRA, CDR2 YSYEKL. In DNA, the CDR3 is TGCGCCAGCAGCCATAACGGGGGGCCTACAGATACGCAGTATTTT. Translated: CASSHNGGPTDTQYF.

V is TRBV6-1 and J is TRBJ2-4; tentative D call: TRBD1 (6 bases). This CDR3 is built from 15 residues. Germline V gene data show CDR1 as MNHNS and CDR2 as SASEGT. Trimming cost V 1 base and J 7 bases, with 14 bases left between them. In DNA, the CDR3 is TGTGCCAGCAGTGAAGTTGCAGGGGCTTTGAACATTCAGTACTTC. This sequence encodes CASSEVAGALNIQYF.

The chain combines TRBV15 with TRBJ1-2, with a weak D call TRBD1 (5 bases). In germline, CDR1 is LNHNV, CDR2 YYDKDF (reference sequence). There are 14 residues in the CDR3. V was shortened by 5 bases and J by 3 bases, with 13 bases between the two germline ends. CDR3 amino acids: CATSGHRPDYGYTF. The CDR3 nucleotides read TGTGCCACCAGCGGACATAGACCCGACTATGGCTACACCTTC.

The CDR3 loop reads CATSSYPGHSYYEQYF. DNA for the CDR3: TGTGCCACCAGCAGTTATCCGGGACACTCTTACTACGAGCAGTACTTC. The V and J genes are TRBV15 and TRBJ2-7; TRBD1 might be the D (6 bases). The ends were cut back, 3 bases at V and 3 bases at J, with 18 bases in the middle. The CDR3 covers 16 residues. Per the germline V gene, CDR1 is LNHNV and CDR2 is YYDKDF (reference sequence).

This chain links TRBV5-4 with TRBJ1-1; D unresolved. V was shortened by 3 bases and J by 5 bases, with 17 bases between the two germline ends. Germline loops: CDR1 SGHNT, CDR2 YYREEE (reference sequence). The CDR3 runs 15 residues. The CDR3 DNA is TGTGCCAGCAGCTCTCCAGAGACCGGAGGGACTGAAGCTTTCTTT. It specifies CASSSPETGGTEAFF.

The V gene is TRBV6-5, the J gene TRBJ1-3; D uncertain. Germline V gene data show CDR1 as MNHEY and CDR2 as SVGAGI. The V end was cut by 5 bases, the J end by 0 bases, with 8 bases between. The CDR3 is 14 amino acids. CDR3 nucleotide sequence: TGTGCCAGCAGTCAGACTCTCTCTGGAAACACCATATATTTT. This gives the protein CASSQTLSGNTIYF.

The V call is TRBV29-1, the J call TRBJ2-7; 11 bases align to TRBD1. CDR1 and CDR2 from the germline V gene are SQVTM and ANQGSEA. Trimming took 3 bases from V and 5 from J; bases not matched to a gene: 6. The CDR3 has 14 amino acids. In nucleotides, the CDR3 is TGCAGCGTTGAGGGGGGGACAGGGGGTAACGAGCAGTACTTC. This codes for CSVEGGTGGNEQYF.

This clone is a singleton in its sample. The gene calls are TRBV5-6 and TRBJ2-1; 13 bases are a match to TRBD2. This CDR3 contains 18 residues. The junction had 3 bases not matched to a gene; V was cut back by 0 bases and J by 0 bases. Germline-derived CDR1 and CDR2 are SGHDT and YYEEEE. For the CDR3, the DNA is TGTGCCAGCAGCTTGGCGGGACTAGCGGGGAGCTCCTACAATGAGCAGTTCTTC. Protein: CASSLAGLAGSSYNEQFF.

This rearrangement joins TRBV19 to TRBJ2-7; TRBD2 aligns across 14 bases. The CDR3 is 18 amino acids. Losses at the gene ends were 0 bases for V and 2 bases for J; bases not matched to a gene: 6. CDR1 is LNHDA, CDR2 SQIVND, per germline (reference sequence). The CDR3 nucleotides are TGTGCCAGTAGTATAGATTGGACTAGCGGGGGGTCTGCCTACGAGCAGTACTTC. It is translated as CASSIDWTSGGSAYEQYF.

This clone was seen only once. The chain is built from TRBV7-2 and TRBJ1-3; 7 nucleotides agree with TRBD1. Germline trimming cut 1 base from V and 4 bases from J; bases unmatched to any gene: 7. This CDR3 region has 16 residues. CDR1 is SGHTA and CDR2 is FQGNSA in the germline V gene. For the CDR3, the DNA is TGTGCCAGCAGCTTAGGAGGGACAGCGCTCGGAAACACCATATATTTT. Translation gives CASSLGGTALGNTIYF.

The chain has TRBV30 and TRBJ1-5; D remains ambiguous. The V gene lost 4 bases and the J gene lost 4 bases, with 11 bases spanning the gap. Germline assignment: CDR1 GTSNPN and CDR2 SVGIG (reference sequence). The CDR3 is 13 residues long. The CDR3 loop reads CAWTLDGNQPQHF. For the CDR3, the DNA is TGTGCCTGGACGCTCGACGGGAATCAGCCCCAGCATTTT. The complete variable domain, with remaining parts taken from reference TRBV30 and TRBJ1-5, reads SQTIHQWPATLVQPVGSPLSLECTVEGTSNPNLYWYRQAAGRGLQLLFYSVGIGQISSEVPQNLSASRPQDRQFILSSKKLLLSDSGFYLCAWTLDGNQPQHFGDGTRLSIL.

The chain is built from TRBV19 and TRBJ1-5, with D maybe TRBD1 (5 bases). Germline V gene data show CDR1 as LNHDA and CDR2 as SQIVND (reference sequence). Between the trimmed V and J ends, which lost 1 base and 1 base, there was a span of 8 bases. The CDR3 totals 15 residues. The CDR3 sequence: CASSIAGLSNQPQHF. CDR3 DNA: TGTGCCAGTAGTATAGCAGGGTTGAGCAATCAGCCCCAGCATTTT.

The rearrangement links TRBV6-6 to TRBJ2-7; tentative D call: TRBD1 (6 bases). Trimming shortened V by 6 bases and J by 5 bases, and 17 bases separated the two germline ends. The V gene's germline CDR1 is MNHNY and CDR2 SVGAGI (reference sequence). The CDR3 sequence is 14 residues long. In DNA form, the CDR3 reads TGTGCCAGCAGCGCTCGAAGTGGGGGCAACGAGCAGTACTTC. Its translation is CASSARSGGNEQYF.